The 6 T cell receptor beta chains listed next were all sequenced from one sample in a study of PD-L1 blockade in urothelial cancer. Profiling relied on immunoSEQ multiplex PCR, and the TCRdb table lists in-frame clones only, not all of them. The data hold approximately 86,000 clones, with approximately 80% observed a single time. As for time point: pretreatment peripheral blood. This specimen consisted of PBMCs, obtained around atezolizumab (anti-PD-L1) treatment. These receptors originate from a man in his forties with urothelial cancer.

The CDR3: CATSPQVGRRLKDTQYF. The CDR3 coding sequence is TGTGCCACCAGCCCCCAAGTTGGGCGGAGGCTGAAAGATACGCAGTATTTT. The V call is TRBV15, the J call TRBJ2-3; D is perhaps TRBD2 (5 bases). V lost 5 bases and J lost 5, with 23 bases in between. Germline CDR1 LNHNV, CDR2 YYDKDF (reference sequence). This CDR3 contains 17 residues. Complete variable domain (other parts from reference TRBV15 and TRBJ2-3): DAMVIQNPRYQVTQFGKPVTLSCSQTLNHNVMYWYQQKSSQAPKLLFHYYDKDFNNEADTPDNFQSRRPNTSFCFLDIRSPGLGDTAMYLCATSPQVGRRLKDTQYFGPGTRLTVL.

A remark on this clone: The germline gene is not matched at one end of the junction; a read error may be the cause. The same CDR3 arises from other DNA sequences in this sample as well. The rearrangement links TRBV6-6 to TRBJ2-7; 12 nucleotides line up with TRBD2. CDR3 size: 15 residues. Germline V lookup: CDR1 MNHNY, CDR2 SVGAGI (reference sequence). In DNA, the CDR3 is TGTGCTAGCAGGGAGACTAGCGGGAGCTCCTACGAGCAGTACTTC. It codes for CASRETSGSSYEQYF.

V is TRBV4-2 and J is TRBJ1-2; the match to TRBD1 covers 9 bases. The V gene end was trimmed by 7 bases and the J gene end by 0 bases; junction bases not matched to a gene: 12. This CDR3 is built from 17 residues. Germline V gene sequence: CDR1 LGHNA, CDR2 YNFKEQ. This CDR3 reads CASIRDRARGANYGYTF. CDR3 nucleotides: TGTGCCAGCATTCGGGACAGGGCGAGGGGAGCTAACTATGGCTACACCTTC.

V gene TRBV27 combines with J gene TRBJ1-1; TRBD1 agrees at 8 bases. The CDR3 has 17 amino acids. V gave up 0 bases and J gave up 5 bases; unmatched junction bases: 11. CDR1 and CDR2 (germline): MNHEY, SMNVEV (reference sequence). CDR3 sequence: CASSLSIPSQGATEAFF. In DNA form, the CDR3 reads TGTGCCAGCAGTTTATCGATCCCCTCCCAGGGGGCAACTGAAGCTTTCTTT.

The gene calls are TRBV6-5 and TRBJ2-7; TRBD2 aligns across 7 bases. Unmatched junction bases numbered 7, after V lost 8 bases and J lost 0 bases. Germline V gene sequence: CDR1 MNHEY, CDR2 SVGAGI. The CDR3 is made up of 14 amino acids. The CDR3 protein is CASRGGVNSYEQYF. The CDR3 DNA is TGTGCCAGCCGGGGAGGGGTGAACTCCTACGAGCAGTACTTC.

J is TRBJ2-1 and V is TRBV5-6, with a weak D call TRBD2 (6 bases). The CDR3 is 13 residues long. From germline, CDR1 is SGHDT and CDR2 YYEEEE. The ends were cut back, 3 bases at V and 6 bases at J, with 10 bases in the middle. Here the CDR3 reads CASSSGSGNEQFF. The CDR3 nucleotides read TGTGCCAGCAGCTCAGGTAGCGGCAATGAGCAGTTCTTC.